One and the same sample provided the 13 T cell receptor beta chains below, sequenced in a study of cytomegalovirus exposure and HLA in healthy donors. In the PCR, 60 Vbeta and 13 Jbeta primers were used. TCRdb's copy holds only in-frame clones and misses some; the assay was immunoSEQ multiplex PCR. The sample lists some 160,000 clones, less than 9.5% occurring once. What was sequenced was PBMCs. These receptors were collected from a male donor in good health and CMV-seronegative.

In this sample, this clone turned up a few times. CDR3 protein: CASSLAPTGDYEQYF. The CDR3 DNA reads as TGTGCCAGCAGCTTAGCGCCGACAGGGGACTACGAGCAGTACTTC. V is TRBV7-6 and J is TRBJ2-7; 8 bases map to TRBD1. CDR1 and CDR2 from the germline V gene are SGHVS and FNYEAQ. The CDR3 totals 15 residues. With 0 bases clipped from V and 3 bases from J, the junction kept 4 bases outside the gene matches.

This clone was seen a handful of times. The chain combines TRBV27 with TRBJ1-1; the D gene is possibly TRBD1 (5 bases). This CDR3 has 14 amino acids. The germline V gene encodes CDR1 MNHEY and CDR2 SMNVEV (reference sequence). V gave up 6 bases and J gave up 1 base, with 12 bases separating them. This chain's CDR3 is CASSLPGGNTEAFF. DNA for the CDR3: TGTGCCAGCAGCCTCCCGGGGGGGAACACTGAAGCTTTCTTT.

This clone was found a few times. The rearrangement joins TRBV28 to TRBJ1-2, with 9 bases fitting TRBD1. This CDR3 has 17 amino acids. Germline CDR1 MDHEN, CDR2 SYDVKM. Trimming cost V 3 bases and J 5 bases; bases outside gene matches: 13. In DNA form, the CDR3 reads TGTGCCAGCAGTTTGTACCTGGGGACAGGGATTACATATGGCTACACCTTC. Its protein product is CASSLYLGTGITYGYTF.

The chain joins TRBV7-9 to TRBJ1-1, with a weak D call TRBD1 (6 bases). This CDR3 is 15 amino acids long. CDR1 is SEHNR, CDR2 FQNEAQ, per germline (reference sequence). Trimming cost V 1 base and J 2 bases, with 11 bases left between them. The DNA for the CDR3 is TGTGCCAGCAGCTTAGTGAGGACAGTTAACACTGAAGCTTTCTTT. It encodes CASSLVRTVNTEAFF.

The genes are TRBV15 and TRBJ2-7; TRBD2 matches at 11 bases. The germline V gene encodes CDR1 LNHNV and CDR2 YYDKDF (reference sequence). Trimming cost V 0 bases and J 6 bases; bases outside gene matches: 4. The CDR3 length is 15 residues. The CDR3 loop is CATSRDDLAGGEQYF. The CDR3 DNA is TGTGCCACCAGCAGAGATGATCTAGCGGGAGGCGAGCAGTACTTC.

This clone has more than one count but fewer than ten. J is TRBJ2-3 and V is TRBV7-9; 9 bases are a match to TRBD1. With V trimmed by 3 bases and J by 2 bases, 9 bases remained unmatched. Germline V lookup: CDR1 SEHNR, CDR2 FQNEAQ (reference sequence). This CDR3 is built from 17 residues. DNA for the CDR3: TGTGCCAGCAGCTTCTCTTGGACAGGGGTACTCACAGATACGCAGTATTTT. Amino acids: CASSFSWTGVLTDTQYF.

The table lists this clone with a few counts. V usage is TRBV5-1 and J usage is TRBJ2-7; maybe TRBD1 (5 bases). V lost 5 bases and J lost 1, with 7 bases in between. From germline, CDR1 is SGHRS and CDR2 YFSETQ. The CDR3 totals 12 residues. For the CDR3, the DNA is TGCGCCAGCAGTCAGGGTTCCTACGAGCAGTACTTC. It yields the protein CASSQGSYEQYF. Using reference TRBV5-1 and TRBJ2-7 for the parts outside the CDR3, the full variable domain is KAGVTQTPRYLIKTRGQQVTLSCSPISGHRSVSWYQQTPGQGLQFLFEYFSETQRNKGNFPGRFSGRQFSNSRSEMNVSTLELGDSALYLCASSQGSYEQYFGPGTRLTVT.

This clone showed up just a few times. This chain joins TRBV6-1 and TRBJ1-5, with D unresolved. Germline lookup yields CDR1 MNHNS and CDR2 SASEGT. V lost 7 bases to trimming and J lost 6 bases, with 16 bases between them. The CDR3 sequence is 14 residues long. The CDR3 reads CASTKRYLLQPQHF. The CDR3 DNA reads TGTGCCAGCACCAAACGGTATCTCCTTCAGCCCCAGCATTTT.

This clone occurred a few times. J is TRBJ2-7 and V is TRBV4-3, with D unresolved. CDR1 is LGHNA and CDR2 is YSLEER in the germline V gene. With 0 bases removed from V and 0 bases from J, the gap between germline ends came to 6 bases. The CDR3 spans 14 residues. The DNA of the CDR3 is TGCGCCAGCAGCCAAGACCGGTACTCCTACGAGCAGTACTTC. Translating it yields CASSQDRYSYEQYF.

The chain has TRBV4-3 and TRBJ1-3, with 8 bases identical to TRBD1. Germline V CDR1 and CDR2: LGHNA, YSLEER. This CDR3 is 17 amino acids long. V was pared by 4 bases and J by 0 bases, with 8 bases of the junction left unmatched. Here the CDR3 reads CASSRTGRTDSGNTIYF. CDR3 nucleotides: TGCGCCAGCAGCCGGACAGGGCGTACAGACTCTGGAAACACCATATATTTT.

V and J are TRBV18 and TRBJ1-1; TRBD1 agrees at 11 bases. CDR3 length: 15 amino acids. Per the germline V gene, CDR1 is KGHSH and CDR2 is LQKENI. J lost 4 bases, V lost 3 bases, and 4 bases had no gene match. The CDR3 region is CASSPLGQGATEAFF. Written as DNA, the CDR3 is TGTGCCAGCTCACCGCTAGGACAGGGGGCCACTGAAGCTTTCTTT.

The genes are TRBV6-5 and TRBJ2-7, with 7 positions matching TRBD2. Germline CDR1 MNHEY, CDR2 SVGAGI. This CDR3 spans 14 amino acids. Losses at the gene ends were 3 bases for V and 4 bases for J; bases not matched to a gene: 6. CDR3 DNA sequence: TGTGCCAGCAGTTATTCCGGGGGGAGGTACGAGCAGTACTTC. Its protein product is CASSYSGGRYEQYF.

As concerns this clone: At the DNA level, this CDR3 is encoded by other sequences in the same sample as well. The chain employs TRBV4-2 and TRBJ1-2; 10 nucleotides align to TRBD1. V shed 0 bases, J shed 6 bases, and the junction held 10 bases outside the gene matches. CDR1 is LGHNA, CDR2 YNFKEQ, per germline. The CDR3 runs 17 residues. Here the CDR3 reads CASSQDLWDRGLHGYTF. As DNA, the CDR3 is TGTGCCAGCAGCCAAGACCTATGGGACAGGGGATTGCATGGCTACACCTTC.